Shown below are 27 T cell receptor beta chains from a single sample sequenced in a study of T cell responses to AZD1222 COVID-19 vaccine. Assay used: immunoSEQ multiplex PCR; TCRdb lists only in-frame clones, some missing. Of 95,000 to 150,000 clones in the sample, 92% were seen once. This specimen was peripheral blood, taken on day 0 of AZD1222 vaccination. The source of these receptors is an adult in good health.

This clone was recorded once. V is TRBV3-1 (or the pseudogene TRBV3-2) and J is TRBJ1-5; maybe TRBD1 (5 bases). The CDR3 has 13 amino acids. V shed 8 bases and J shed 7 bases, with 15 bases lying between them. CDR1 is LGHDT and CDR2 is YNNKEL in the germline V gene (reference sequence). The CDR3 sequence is CASGSREDQPQHF. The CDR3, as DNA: TGTGCCAGCGGGAGCAGGGAAGACCAGCCCCAGCATTTT.

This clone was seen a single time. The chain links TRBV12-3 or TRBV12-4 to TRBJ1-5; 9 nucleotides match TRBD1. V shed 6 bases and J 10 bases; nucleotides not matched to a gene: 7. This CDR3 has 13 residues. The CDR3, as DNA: TGTGCCAGCAGCGGACAGGGGCGAAGCCCCCAGCATTTT. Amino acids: CASSGQGRSPQHF.

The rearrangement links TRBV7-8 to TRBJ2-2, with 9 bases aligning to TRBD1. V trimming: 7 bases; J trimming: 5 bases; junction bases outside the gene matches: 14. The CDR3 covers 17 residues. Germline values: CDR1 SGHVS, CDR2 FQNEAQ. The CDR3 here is CASILTWGQGRTGELFF. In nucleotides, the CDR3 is TGTGCCAGCATTCTCACCTGGGGACAGGGCCGAACCGGGGAGCTGTTTTTT.

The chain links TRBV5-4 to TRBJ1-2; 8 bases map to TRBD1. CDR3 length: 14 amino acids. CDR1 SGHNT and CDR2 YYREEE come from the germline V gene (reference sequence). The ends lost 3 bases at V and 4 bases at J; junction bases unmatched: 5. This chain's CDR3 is CASSWIQGGYGYTF. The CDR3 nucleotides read TGTGCCAGCAGCTGGATACAGGGGGGCTATGGCTACACCTTC.

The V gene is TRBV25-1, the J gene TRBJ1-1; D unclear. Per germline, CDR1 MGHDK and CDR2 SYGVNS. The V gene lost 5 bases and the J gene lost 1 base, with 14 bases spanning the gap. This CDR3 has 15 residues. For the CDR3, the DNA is TGTGCCAGCAGTCCCTGGGCTGGTAAGAACACTGAAGCTTTCTTT. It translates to CASSPWAGKNTEAFF.

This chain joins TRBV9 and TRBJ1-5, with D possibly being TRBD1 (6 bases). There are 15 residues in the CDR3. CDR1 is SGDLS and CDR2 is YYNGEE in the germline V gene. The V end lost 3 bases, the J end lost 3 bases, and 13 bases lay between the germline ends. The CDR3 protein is CASSAGGGFNQPQHF. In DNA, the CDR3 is TGTGCCAGCAGCGCCGGAGGGGGGTTCAATCAGCCCCAGCATTTT.

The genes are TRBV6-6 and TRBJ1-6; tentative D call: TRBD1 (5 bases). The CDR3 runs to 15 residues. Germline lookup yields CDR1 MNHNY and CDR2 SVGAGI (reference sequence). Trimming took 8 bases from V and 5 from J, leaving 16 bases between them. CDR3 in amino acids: CASGIPGRHNSPLHF. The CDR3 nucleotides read TGTGCCAGCGGAATCCCGGGACGGCATAATTCACCCCTCCACTTT.

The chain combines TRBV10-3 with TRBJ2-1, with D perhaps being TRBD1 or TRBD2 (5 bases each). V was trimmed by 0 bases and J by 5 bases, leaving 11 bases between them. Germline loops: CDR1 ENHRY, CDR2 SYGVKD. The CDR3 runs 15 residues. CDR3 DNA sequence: TGTGCCATCAGTGAGTCCCCGGGGACCCACAATGAGCAGTTCTTC. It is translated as CAISESPGTHNEQFF.

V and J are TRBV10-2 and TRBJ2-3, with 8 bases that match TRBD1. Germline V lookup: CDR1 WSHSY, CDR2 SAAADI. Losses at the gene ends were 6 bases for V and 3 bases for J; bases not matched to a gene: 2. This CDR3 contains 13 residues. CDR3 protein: CASRDRVTDTQYF. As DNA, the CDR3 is TGCGCCAGCAGGGACAGGGTTACAGATACGCAGTATTTT.

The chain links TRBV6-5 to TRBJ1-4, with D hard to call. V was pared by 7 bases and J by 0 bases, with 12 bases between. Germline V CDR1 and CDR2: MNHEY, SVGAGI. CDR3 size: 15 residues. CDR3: CASNRRTATNEKLFF. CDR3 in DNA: TGTGCCAGCAATCGCCGGACGGCAACTAATGAAAAACTGTTTTTT.

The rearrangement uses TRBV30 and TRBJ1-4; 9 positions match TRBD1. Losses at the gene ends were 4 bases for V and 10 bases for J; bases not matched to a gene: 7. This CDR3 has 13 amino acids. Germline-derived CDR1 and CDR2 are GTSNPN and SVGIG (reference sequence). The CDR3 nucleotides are TGTGCCTGGAACCGACAGGGGGGTGGAAAACTGTTTTTT. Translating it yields CAWNRQGGGKLFF.

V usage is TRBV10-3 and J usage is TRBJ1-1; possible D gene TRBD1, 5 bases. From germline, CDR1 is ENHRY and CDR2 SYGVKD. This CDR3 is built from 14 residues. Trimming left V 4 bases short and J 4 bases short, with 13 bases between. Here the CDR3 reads CAISVDSEGTEAFF. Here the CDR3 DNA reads TGTGCCATCAGTGTCGACAGTGAAGGCACTGAAGCTTTCTTT.

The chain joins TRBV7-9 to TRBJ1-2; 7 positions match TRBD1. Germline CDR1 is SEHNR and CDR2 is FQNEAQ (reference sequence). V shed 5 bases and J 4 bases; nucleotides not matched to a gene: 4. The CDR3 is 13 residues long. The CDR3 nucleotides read TGTGCCAGCAGCCCACAGGGGATCTATGGCTACACCTTC. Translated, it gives CASSPQGIYGYTF.

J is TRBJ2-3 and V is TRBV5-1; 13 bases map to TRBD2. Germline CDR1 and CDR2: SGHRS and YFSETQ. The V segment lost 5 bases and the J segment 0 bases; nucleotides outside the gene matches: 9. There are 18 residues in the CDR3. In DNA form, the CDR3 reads TGCGCCAGCAGGGGGGGGACTAGCGGGACGACTAGCACAGATACGCAGTATTTT. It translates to CASRGGTSGTTSTDTQYF.

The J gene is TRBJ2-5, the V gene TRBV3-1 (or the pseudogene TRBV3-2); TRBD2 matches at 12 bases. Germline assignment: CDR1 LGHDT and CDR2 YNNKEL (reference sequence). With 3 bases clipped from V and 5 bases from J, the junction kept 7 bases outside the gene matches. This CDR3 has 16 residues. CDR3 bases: TGTGCCAGCAGCCATCGCCTAGCGGGGGGGCGCGAGACCCAGTACTTC. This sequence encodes CASSHRLAGGRETQYF.

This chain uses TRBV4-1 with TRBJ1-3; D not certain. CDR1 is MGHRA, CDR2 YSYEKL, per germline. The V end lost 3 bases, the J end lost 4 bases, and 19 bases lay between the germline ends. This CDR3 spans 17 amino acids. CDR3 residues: CASSHPGASSFGNTIYF. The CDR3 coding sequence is TGCGCCAGCAGCCACCCCGGAGCCAGCTCGTTCGGAAACACCATATATTTT.

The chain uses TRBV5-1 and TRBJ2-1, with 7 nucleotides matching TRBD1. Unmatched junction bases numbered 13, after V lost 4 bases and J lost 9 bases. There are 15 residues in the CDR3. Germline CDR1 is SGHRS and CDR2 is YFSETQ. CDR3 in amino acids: CASSPDRVPSVEQFF. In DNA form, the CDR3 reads TGCGCCAGCAGCCCCGACAGGGTTCCCTCGGTTGAGCAGTTCTTC.

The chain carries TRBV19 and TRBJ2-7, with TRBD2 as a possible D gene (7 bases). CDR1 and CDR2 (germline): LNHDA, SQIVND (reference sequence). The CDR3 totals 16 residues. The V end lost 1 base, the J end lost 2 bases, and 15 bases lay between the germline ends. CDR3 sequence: CASSIAGGPSTYEQYF. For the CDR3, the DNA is TGTGCCAGTAGTATAGCCGGGGGGCCCTCCACCTACGAGCAGTACTTC.

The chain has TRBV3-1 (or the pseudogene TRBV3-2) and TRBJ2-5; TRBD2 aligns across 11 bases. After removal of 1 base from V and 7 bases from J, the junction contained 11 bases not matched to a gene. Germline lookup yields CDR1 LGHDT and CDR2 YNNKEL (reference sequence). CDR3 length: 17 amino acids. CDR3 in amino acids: CASSQGPASGGQGTQYF. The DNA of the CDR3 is TGTGCCAGCAGCCAAGGGCCGGCTAGCGGGGGGCAGGGGACCCAGTACTTC.

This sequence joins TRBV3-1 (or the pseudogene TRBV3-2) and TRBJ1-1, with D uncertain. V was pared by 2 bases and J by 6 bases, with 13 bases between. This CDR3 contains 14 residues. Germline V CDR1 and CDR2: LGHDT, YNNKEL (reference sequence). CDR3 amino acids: CASSQWGEAAEAFF. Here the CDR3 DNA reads TGTGCCAGCAGCCAATGGGGAGAAGCCGCTGAAGCTTTCTTT.

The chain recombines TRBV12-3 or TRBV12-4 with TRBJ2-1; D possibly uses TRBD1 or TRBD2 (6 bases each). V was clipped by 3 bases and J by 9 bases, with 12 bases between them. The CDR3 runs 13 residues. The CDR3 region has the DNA TGTGCCAGCAGTTTCGGGGGCCACGGTGAGCAGTTCTTC. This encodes CASSFGGHGEQFF.

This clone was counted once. CDR3: CASRPGPLGNTEAFF. CDR3 bases: TGCGCCAGCAGACCCGGGCCCCTGGGGAACACTGAAGCTTTCTTT. The rearrangement uses TRBV4-3 and TRBJ1-1; D ambiguous. The V gene lost 6 bases and the J gene lost 1 base, with 15 bases spanning the gap. The CDR3 runs to 15 residues. Germline CDR1 and CDR2: LGHNA and YSLEER.

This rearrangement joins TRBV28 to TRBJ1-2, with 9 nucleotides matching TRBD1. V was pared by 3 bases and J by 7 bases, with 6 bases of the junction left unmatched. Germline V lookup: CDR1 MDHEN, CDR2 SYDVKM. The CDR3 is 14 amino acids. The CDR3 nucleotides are TGTGCCAGCAGTTTGAACAGGGGGCGAGTTGGCTACACCTTC. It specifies CASSLNRGRVGYTF.

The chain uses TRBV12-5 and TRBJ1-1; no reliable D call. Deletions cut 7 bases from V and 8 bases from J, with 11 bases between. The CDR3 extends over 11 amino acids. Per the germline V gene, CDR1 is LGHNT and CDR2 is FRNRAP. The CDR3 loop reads CASAVSLEAFF. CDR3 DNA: TGTGCTAGTGCGGTATCCCTAGAAGCTTTCTTT.

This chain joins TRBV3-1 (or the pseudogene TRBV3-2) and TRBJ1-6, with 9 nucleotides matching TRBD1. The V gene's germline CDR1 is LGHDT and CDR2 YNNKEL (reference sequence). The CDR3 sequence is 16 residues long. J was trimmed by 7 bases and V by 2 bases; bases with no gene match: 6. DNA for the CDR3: TGTGCCAGCAGCCAAATACAGGGGGCCCCAAATTCACCCCTCCACTTT. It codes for CASSQIQGAPNSPLHF.

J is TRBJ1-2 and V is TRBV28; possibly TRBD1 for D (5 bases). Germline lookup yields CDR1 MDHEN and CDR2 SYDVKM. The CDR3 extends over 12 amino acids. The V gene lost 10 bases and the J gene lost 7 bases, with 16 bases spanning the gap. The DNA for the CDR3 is TGTGCCACCCGAGACGGGGGGAGTGGCTACACCTTC. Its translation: CATRDGGSGYTF.

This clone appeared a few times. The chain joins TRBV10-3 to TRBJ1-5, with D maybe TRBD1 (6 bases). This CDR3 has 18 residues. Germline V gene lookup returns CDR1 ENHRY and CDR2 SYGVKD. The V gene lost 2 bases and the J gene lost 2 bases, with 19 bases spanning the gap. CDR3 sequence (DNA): TGTGCCATCAGTGAGGGAAGGTCAGGGGCTCGGGGCAATCAGCCCCAGCATTTT. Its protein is CAISEGRSGARGNQPQHF.